The 25 T cell receptor beta chains below were found in one sample sequenced in a study of T cell changes during pregnancy in multiple sclerosis. TCRdb's copy holds only in-frame clones and misses some; the assay was immunoSEQ multiplex PCR. The table lists about 84,000 clones, about 94% of them singletons. Sequences were derived from peripheral blood, sampled in the second trimester of pregnancy. These receptors all stem from a female donor in good health, enrolled as a control in a pregnancy study.

V usage is TRBV6-5 and J usage is TRBJ2-3; maybe TRBD1 (6 bases). V was clipped by 6 bases and J by 9 bases, with 16 bases between them. This CDR3 is built from 13 residues. CDR1 is MNHEY and CDR2 is SVGAGI in the germline V gene. The CDR3 nucleotides are TGTGCCAGCAGACCGCAACAGGGTATAACGCAGTATTTT. Amino acids: CASRPQQGITQYF.

This clone was detected only once. This sequence joins TRBV27 and TRBJ2-1; tentative D call: TRBD2 (5 bases). Germline V lookup: CDR1 MNHEY, CDR2 SMNVEV (reference sequence). The CDR3 loop spans 14 amino acids. V lost 3 bases and J lost 5, with 11 bases in between. CDR3 bases: TGTGCCAGCAGTTTGAGGGAGCACGACAATGAGCAGTTCTTC. This gives the protein CASSLREHDNEQFF.

This clone occurred once. The chain couples TRBV2 to TRBJ2-7, with a tentative D call TRBD1 (5 bases). From germline, CDR1 is SNHLY and CDR2 FYNNEI. The CDR3 extends over 14 amino acids. The germline V and J ends were trimmed by 6 bases and 1 base, with 13 bases remaining between them. CDR3 DNA: TGTGCCAGCAGAACAGGAGCCAGGTCCTACGAGCAGTACTTC. Translating gives CASRTGARSYEQYF.

The genes are TRBV28 and TRBJ2-5, with 12 bases aligning to TRBD1. The germline V gene has CDR1 MDHEN and CDR2 SYDVKM. Trimming cost V 8 bases and J 5 bases; bases outside gene matches: 21. The CDR3 spans 19 residues. CDR3 coding DNA: TGTGCCAGCCCCAAAAATACCTACCGGGACAGGGGGCGCAAGGAGACCCAGTACTTC. It yields the protein CASPKNTYRDRGRKETQYF.

The chain combines TRBV5-1 with TRBJ2-1; D is perhaps TRBD2 (5 bases). The length of the CDR3 is 12 residues. Trimming removed 2 bases from V and 8 bases from J, with 8 bases in between. The germline V gene has CDR1 SGHRS and CDR2 YFSETQ. The CDR3 loop is CASSFRGDEQFF. The CDR3 DNA is TGCGCCAGCAGCTTCCGGGGAGATGAGCAGTTCTTC.

J is TRBJ2-5 and V is TRBV10-3; D is possibly TRBD2 (6 bases). The end of the DNA is better explained by TRBJ2-7, so the J call may be wrong. The CDR3 loop spans 18 amino acids. Germline-derived CDR1 and CDR2 are ENHRY and SYGVKD. DNA of the CDR3: TGTGCCATCAGTGAGTGGGCACGGTCGGAGGGGAGCTCCTACGAGCAGTACTTC. Encoded protein: CAISEWARSEGSSYEQYF.

The rearrangement joins TRBV7-2 to TRBJ1-4; 7 bases align to TRBD1. The length of the CDR3 is 15 residues. Germline V gene lookup returns CDR1 SGHTA and CDR2 FQGNSA. V lost 2 bases, J lost 4 bases, and 4 bases stayed unmatched. CDR3 DNA sequence: TGTGCCAGCAGCTTACGTAACAGGGGTAATGAAAAACTGTTTTTT. Translating it yields CASSLRNRGNEKLFF.

This clone has a single count. V usage is TRBV7-6 and J usage is TRBJ2-7, with D tentatively TRBD1 (6 bases). Germline V gene lookup returns CDR1 SGHVS and CDR2 FNYEAQ. There are 14 residues in the CDR3. The V and J ends lost 5 bases and 4 bases respectively, with 15 bases between them. In DNA form, the CDR3 reads TGTGCCAGCAGCCGTGACCAGGGGTCTTACGAGCAGTACTTC. Amino acid sequence: CASSRDQGSYEQYF. Combining the CDR3 with reference TRBV7-6 and TRBJ2-7 gives the whole variable domain GAGVSQSPRYKVTKRGQDVALRCDPISGHVSLYWYRQALGQGPEFLTYFNYEAQQDKSGLPNDRFSAERPEGSISTLTIQRTEQRDSAMYRCASSRDQGSYEQYFGPGTRLTVT.

The rearrangement joins TRBV6-6 to TRBJ1-4, with a possible D match to TRBD1 (6 bases). Trimming pared 5 bases from V and 7 bases from J, leaving 11 bases between. Per germline, CDR1 MNHNY and CDR2 SVGAGI (reference sequence). The CDR3 is 13 amino acids. The CDR3, as DNA: TGTGCCAGCAGTACCGGGACACCTGAAAAACTGTTTTTT. Translated: CASSTGTPEKLFF.

The chain uses TRBV7-2 and TRBJ1-5; D gene ambiguous. The CDR3 has 14 residues. In germline, CDR1 is SGHTA, CDR2 FQGNSA. Trimming removed 6 bases at V and 0 bases at J, with 9 bases between. The DNA of the CDR3 is TGTGCCAGCAGTGAGTCTGTTAGCAATCAGCCCCAGCATTTT. Translation: CASSESVSNQPQHF.

The genes are TRBV30 and TRBJ1-5; 8 bases line up with TRBD1. J was trimmed by 6 bases and V by 3 bases; bases with no gene match: 7. The CDR3 is made up of 14 amino acids. Germline V gene lookup returns CDR1 GTSNPN and CDR2 SVGIG (reference sequence). The CDR3 protein is CAWSTGGGSQPQHF. In DNA form, the CDR3 reads TGTGCCTGGAGCACAGGGGGAGGCAGTCAGCCCCAGCATTTT.

This clone occurred once. The chain carries TRBV7-2 and TRBJ2-7; D is perhaps TRBD2 (6 bases). Germline CDR1 is SGHTA and CDR2 is FQGNSA. Trimming removed 4 bases at V and 6 bases at J, with 10 bases between. CDR3 length: 12 amino acids. This CDR3 reads CASSSGGSEQYF. As DNA, the CDR3 is TGTGCCAGCAGCTCCGGAGGGAGCGAGCAGTACTTC.

V is TRBV30 and J is TRBJ2-5; D might be TRBD1 (5 bases). Germline V gives CDR1 GTSNPN, CDR2 SVGIG (reference sequence). The CDR3 is 12 residues long. The V and J ends lost 1 base and 5 bases respectively, with 8 bases between them. The CDR3 protein is CAWSGGGETQYF. For the CDR3, the DNA is TGTGCCTGGAGTGGGGGCGGTGAGACCCAGTACTTC.

The CDR3 sequence is CAISESVGTGSTDTQYF. DNA for the CDR3: TGTGCCATCAGTGAGTCGGTCGGGACAGGGTCCACAGATACGCAGTATTTT. The J gene is TRBJ2-3, the V gene TRBV10-3, with 9 bases fitting TRBD1. CDR1 and CDR2 from the germline V gene are ENHRY and SYGVKD. CDR3 length: 17 amino acids. Germline trimming cut 0 bases from V and 2 bases from J; bases unmatched to any gene: 6.

J is TRBJ2-7 and V is TRBV19; TRBD2 aligns across 13 bases. J gave up 7 bases and V 5 bases, and 8 bases lay outside the gene matches. The CDR3 totals 15 residues. Germline V CDR1 and CDR2: LNHDA, SQIVND (reference sequence). The CDR3 protein is CASSPGTSGMWEQYF. CDR3 DNA: TGTGCCAGTAGTCCTGGGACTAGCGGGATGTGGGAGCAGTACTTC.

Here the CDR3 DNA reads TGTGCCAGCTTAACAGGGTCGAACACTGAAGCTTTCTTT. It translates to CASLTGSNTEAFF. The rearrangement joins TRBV18 to TRBJ1-1; tentatively, D is TRBD1 (6 bases). Germline V gene lookup returns CDR1 KGHSH and CDR2 LQKENI. V lost 7 bases and J lost 1, with 10 bases in between. The CDR3 runs 13 residues.

This chain joins TRBV2 and TRBJ2-7; 8 bases match TRBD1. Per germline, CDR1 SNHLY and CDR2 FYNNEI. V gave up 6 bases and J gave up 0 bases; unmatched junction bases: 4. The CDR3 has 14 amino acids. CDR3 DNA: TGTGCCAGCAGGGGGGACAGGAACTCCTACGAGCAGTACTTC. Translated: CASRGDRNSYEQYF.

This clone was found once. J is TRBJ2-5 and V is TRBV5-5; 9 bases match TRBD1. V was pared by 4 bases and J by 6 bases, with 16 bases of the junction left unmatched. CDR1 is SGHKS and CDR2 is YYEKEE in the germline V gene (reference sequence). There are 17 residues in the CDR3. CDR3 in amino acids: CASSGRKGQGRYKTQYF. The CDR3 DNA reads as TGTGCCAGCAGCGGGAGAAAGGGACAGGGCCGGTATAAGACCCAGTACTTC.

This clone was seen once. The gene calls are TRBV7-9 and TRBJ2-7; 7 positions match TRBD2. The trim removed 4 bases at V and 1 base at J, leaving 4 bases unmatched. This CDR3 spans 14 amino acids. Germline V gene data show CDR1 as SEHNR and CDR2 as FQNEAQ (reference sequence). CDR3 DNA sequence: TGTGCCAGCAGCTCCCGGGACTATTCCTACGAGCAGTACTTC. It translates to CASSSRDYSYEQYF. The full variable domain, rest sourced from reference TRBV7-9 and TRBJ2-7, is DTGVSQNPRHKITKRGQNVTFRCDPISEHNRLYWYRQTLGQGPEFLTYFQNEAQLEKSRLLSDRFSAERPKGSFSTLEIQRTEQGDSAMYLCASSSRDYSYEQYFGPGTRLTVT.

This chain connects TRBV18 to TRBJ2-1; D not resolved. Germline assignment: CDR1 KGHSH and CDR2 LQKENI. V was cut by 3 bases and J by 5 bases, with 8 bases left in between. This CDR3 comprises 13 residues. The DNA for the CDR3 is TGTGCCAGCTCACCCGGTCTTGACAATGAGCAGTTCTTC. Translated: CASSPGLDNEQFF.

This clone was counted once. V is TRBV2 and J is TRBJ2-3; unclear D gene. In germline, CDR1 is SNHLY, CDR2 FYNNEI. V dropped 8 bases and J dropped 8 bases, with 14 bases sitting between them. This CDR3 is 12 amino acids long. CDR3 in DNA: TGTGCCAGCTCCCCCTCCTCCGGTACGCAGTATTTT. This translates into CASSPSSGTQYF. Combining the CDR3 with reference TRBV2 and TRBJ2-3 gives the whole variable domain EPEVTQTPSHQVTQMGQEVILRCVPISNHLYFYWYRQILGQKVEFLVSFYNNEISEKSEIFDDQFSVERPDGSNFTLKIRSTKLEDSAMYFCASSPSSGTQYFGPGTRLTVL.

The rearrangement links TRBV6-5 to TRBJ2-7; D uncertain. The CDR3 contains 13 residues. The V gene's germline CDR1 is MNHEY and CDR2 SVGAGI. V was shortened by 5 bases and J by 3 bases, with 11 bases between the two germline ends. The CDR3 sequence: CASSRGIIYEQYF. The CDR3 nucleotides read TGTGCCAGCAGTCGAGGAATTATCTACGAGCAGTACTTC.

The V call is TRBV29-1, the J call TRBJ2-1, with D maybe TRBD2 (6 bases). V was cut by 2 bases and J by 6 bases, with 11 bases left in between. The CDR3 extends over 13 amino acids. Germline values: CDR1 SQVTM, CDR2 ANQGSEA. The CDR3 coding sequence is TGCAGCGTTGAATTACTGCGGGGCAATGAGCAGTTCTTC. It is translated as CSVELLRGNEQFF.

The chain joins TRBV6-1 to TRBJ1-4, with D possibly matching TRBD1 (5 bases). This CDR3 has 16 amino acids. Trimming left V 1 base short and J 4 bases short, with 13 bases between. Germline CDR1 and CDR2: MNHNS and SASEGT. The CDR3 here is CASSEVAGTYNEKLFF. The CDR3 coding sequence is TGTGCCAGCAGTGAAGTGGCGGGGACCTATAATGAAAAACTGTTTTTT.

This clone was detected only once. The chain has TRBV28 and TRBJ2-5, with D possibly being TRBD2 (6 bases). V was clipped by 2 bases and J by 5 bases, with 12 bases between them. CDR3 length equals 14 residues. CDR1 MDHEN and CDR2 SYDVKM come from the germline V gene. This CDR3 reads CASSLAGPWETQYF. The CDR3 DNA reads as TGTGCCAGCAGTTTAGCGGGGCCGTGGGAGACCCAGTACTTC.